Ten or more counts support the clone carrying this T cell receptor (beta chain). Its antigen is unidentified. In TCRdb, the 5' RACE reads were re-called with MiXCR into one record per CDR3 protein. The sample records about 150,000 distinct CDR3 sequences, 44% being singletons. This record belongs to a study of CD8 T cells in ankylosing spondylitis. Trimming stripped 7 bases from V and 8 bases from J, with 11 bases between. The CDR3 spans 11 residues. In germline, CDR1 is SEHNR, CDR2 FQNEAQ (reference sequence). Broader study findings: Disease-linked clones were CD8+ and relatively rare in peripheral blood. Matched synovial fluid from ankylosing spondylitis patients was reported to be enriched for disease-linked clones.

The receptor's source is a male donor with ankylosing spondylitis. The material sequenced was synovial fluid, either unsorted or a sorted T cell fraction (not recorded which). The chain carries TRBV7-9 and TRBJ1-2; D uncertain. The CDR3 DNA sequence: TGTGCCAGCACCCCGGGAGGGGGCTACACCTTC. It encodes CASTPGGGYTF.